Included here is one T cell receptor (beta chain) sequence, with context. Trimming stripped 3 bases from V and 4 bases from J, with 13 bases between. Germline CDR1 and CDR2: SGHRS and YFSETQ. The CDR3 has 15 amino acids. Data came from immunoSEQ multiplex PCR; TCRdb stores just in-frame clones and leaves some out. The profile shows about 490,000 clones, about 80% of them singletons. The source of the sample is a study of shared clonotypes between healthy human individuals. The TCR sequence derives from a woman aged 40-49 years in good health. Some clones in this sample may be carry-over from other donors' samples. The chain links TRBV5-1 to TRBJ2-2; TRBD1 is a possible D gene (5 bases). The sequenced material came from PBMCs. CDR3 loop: CASSSLLGATGELFF. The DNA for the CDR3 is TGCGCCAGCAGCTCTCTCTTAGGGGCCACCGGGGAGCTGTTTTTT.